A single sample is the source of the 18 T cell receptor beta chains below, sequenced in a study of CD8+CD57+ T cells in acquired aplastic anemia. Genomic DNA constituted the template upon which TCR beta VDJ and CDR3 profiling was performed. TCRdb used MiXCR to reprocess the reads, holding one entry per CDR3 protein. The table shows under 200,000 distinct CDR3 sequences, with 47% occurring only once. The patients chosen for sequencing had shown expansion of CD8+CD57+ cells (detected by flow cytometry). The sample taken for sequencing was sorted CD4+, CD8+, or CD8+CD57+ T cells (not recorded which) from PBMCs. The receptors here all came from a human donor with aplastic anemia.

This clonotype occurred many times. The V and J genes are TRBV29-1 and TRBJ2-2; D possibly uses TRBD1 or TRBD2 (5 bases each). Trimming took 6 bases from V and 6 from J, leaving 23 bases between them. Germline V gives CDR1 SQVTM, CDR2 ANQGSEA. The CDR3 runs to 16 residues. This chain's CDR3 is CSVGSGTPFVPGELFF. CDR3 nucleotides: TGCAGCGTGGGTTCCGGGACCCCGTTTGTGCCCGGGGAGCTGTTTTTT.

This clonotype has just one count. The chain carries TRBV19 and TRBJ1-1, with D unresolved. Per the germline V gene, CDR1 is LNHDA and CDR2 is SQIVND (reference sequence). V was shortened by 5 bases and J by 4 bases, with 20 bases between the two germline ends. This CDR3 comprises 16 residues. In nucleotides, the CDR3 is TGTGCCAGTAGTTCAGCGAGACAAACAAGGACCACTGAAGCTTTCTTT. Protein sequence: CASSSARQTRTTEAFF.

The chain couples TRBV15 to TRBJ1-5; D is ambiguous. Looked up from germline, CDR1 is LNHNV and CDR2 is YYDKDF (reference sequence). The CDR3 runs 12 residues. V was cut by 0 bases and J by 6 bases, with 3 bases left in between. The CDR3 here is CATSRDSQPQHF. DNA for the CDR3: TGTGCCACCAGCAGAGATAGTCAGCCCCAGCATTTT.

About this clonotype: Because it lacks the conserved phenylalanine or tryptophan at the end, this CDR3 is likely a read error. CDR3 sequence (DNA): TGTGCTAGTGGTGCAGGAGTGACCAGCAACACCGGGGAGCTGTTTGTT. It codes for CASGAGVTSNTGELFV. The chain has TRBV12-5 and TRBJ2-2; D remains ambiguous. This CDR3 is 16 amino acids long. With 5 bases removed from V and 2 bases from J, the gap between germline ends came to 15 bases. Germline V lookup: CDR1 LGHNT, CDR2 FRNRAP.

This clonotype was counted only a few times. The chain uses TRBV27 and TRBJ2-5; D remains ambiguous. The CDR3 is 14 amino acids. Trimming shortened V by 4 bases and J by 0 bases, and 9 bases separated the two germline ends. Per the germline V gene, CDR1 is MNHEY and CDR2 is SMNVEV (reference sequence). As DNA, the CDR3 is TGTGCCAGCAGTTGGAAGGGAAACCAAGAGACCCAGTACTTC. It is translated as CASSWKGNQETQYF.

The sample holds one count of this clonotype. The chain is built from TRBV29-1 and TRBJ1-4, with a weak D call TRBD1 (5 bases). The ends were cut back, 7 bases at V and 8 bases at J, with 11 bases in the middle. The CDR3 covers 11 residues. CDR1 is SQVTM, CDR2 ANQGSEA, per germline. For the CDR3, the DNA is TGCAGCGGAAGGGACGGAGAAAAACTGTTTTTT. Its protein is CSGRDGEKLFF.

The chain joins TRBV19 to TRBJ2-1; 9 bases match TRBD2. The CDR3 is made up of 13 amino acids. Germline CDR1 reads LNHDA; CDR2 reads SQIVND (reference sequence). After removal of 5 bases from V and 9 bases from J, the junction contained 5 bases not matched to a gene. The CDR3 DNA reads TGTGCCAGTAGTTTGGCGGGGGGGGGTGAGCAGTTCTTC. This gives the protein CASSLAGGGEQFF. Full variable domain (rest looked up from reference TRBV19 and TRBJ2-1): DGGITQSPKYLFRKEGQNVTLSCEQNLNHDAMYWYRQDPGQGLRLIYYSQIVNDFQKGDIAEGYSVSREKKESFPLTVTSAQKNPTAFYLCASSLAGGGEQFFGPGTRLTVL.

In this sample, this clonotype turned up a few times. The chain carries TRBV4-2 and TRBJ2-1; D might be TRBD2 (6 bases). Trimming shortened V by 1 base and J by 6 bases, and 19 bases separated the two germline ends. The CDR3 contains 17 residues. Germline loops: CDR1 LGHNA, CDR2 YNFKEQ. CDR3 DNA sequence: TGTGCCAGCAGCCAAGCAATTCGGGACTGGGAATTCAATGAGCAGTTCTTC. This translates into CASSQAIRDWEFNEQFF.

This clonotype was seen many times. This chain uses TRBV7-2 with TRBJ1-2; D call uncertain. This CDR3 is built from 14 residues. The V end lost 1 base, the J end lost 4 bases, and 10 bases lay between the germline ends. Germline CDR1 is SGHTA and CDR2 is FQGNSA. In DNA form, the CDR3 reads TGTGCCAGCAGCTTAGGGACTTCGCCCTATGGCTACACCTTC. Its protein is CASSLGTSPYGYTF.

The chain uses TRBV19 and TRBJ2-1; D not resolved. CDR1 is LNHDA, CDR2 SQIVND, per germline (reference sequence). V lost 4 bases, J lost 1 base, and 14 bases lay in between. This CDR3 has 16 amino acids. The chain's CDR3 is CASSTVFTVSYNEQFF. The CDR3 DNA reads TGTGCCAGTAGTACCGTTTTTACAGTATCCTACAATGAGCAGTTCTTC. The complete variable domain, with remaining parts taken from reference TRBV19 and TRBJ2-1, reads DGGITQSPKYLFRKEGQNVTLSCEQNLNHDAMYWYRQDPGQGLRLIYYSQIVNDFQKGDIAEGYSVSREKKESFPLTVTSAQKNPTAFYLCASSTVFTVSYNEQFFGPGTRLTVL.

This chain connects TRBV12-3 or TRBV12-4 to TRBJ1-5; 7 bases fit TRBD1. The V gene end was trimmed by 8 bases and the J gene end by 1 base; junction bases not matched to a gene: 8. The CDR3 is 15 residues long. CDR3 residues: CASGRDSPSNQPQHF. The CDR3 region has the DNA TGTGCCAGCGGTCGGGACAGCCCGAGCAATCAGCCCCAGCATTTT.

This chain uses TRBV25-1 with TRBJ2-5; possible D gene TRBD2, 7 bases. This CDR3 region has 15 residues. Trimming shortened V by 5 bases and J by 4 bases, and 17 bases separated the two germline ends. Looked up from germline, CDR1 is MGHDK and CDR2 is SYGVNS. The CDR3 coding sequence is TGTGCCAGCAGTTACGGAGGGGGGGAGCGAGAGACCCAGTACTTC. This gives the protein CASSYGGGERETQYF.

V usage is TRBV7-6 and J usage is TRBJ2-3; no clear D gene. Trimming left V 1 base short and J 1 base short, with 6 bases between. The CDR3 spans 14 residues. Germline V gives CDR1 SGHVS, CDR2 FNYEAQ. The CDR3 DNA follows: TGTGCCAGCAGCTTAGACGCGGGCACAGATACGCAGTATTTT. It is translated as CASSLDAGTDTQYF.

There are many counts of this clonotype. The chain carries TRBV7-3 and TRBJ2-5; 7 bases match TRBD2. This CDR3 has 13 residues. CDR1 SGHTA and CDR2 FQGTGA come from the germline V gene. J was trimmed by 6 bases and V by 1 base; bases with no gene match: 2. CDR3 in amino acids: CASSLSGGQTQYF. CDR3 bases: TGTGCCAGCAGCTTAAGCGGGGGACAGACCCAGTACTTC. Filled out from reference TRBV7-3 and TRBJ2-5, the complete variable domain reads GAGVSQTPSNKVTEKGKYVELRCDPISGHTALYWYRQSLGQGPEFLIYFQGTGAADDSGLPNDRFFAVRPEGSVSTLKIQRTERGDSAVYLCASSLSGGQTQYFGPGTRLLVL.

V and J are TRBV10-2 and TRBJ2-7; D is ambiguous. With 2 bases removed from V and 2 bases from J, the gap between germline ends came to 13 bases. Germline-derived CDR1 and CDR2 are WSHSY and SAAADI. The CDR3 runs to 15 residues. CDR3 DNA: TGCGCCAGCAGTGAGGGGGTGGCAGGTCCCTACGAGCAGTACTTC. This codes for CASSEGVAGPYEQYF.

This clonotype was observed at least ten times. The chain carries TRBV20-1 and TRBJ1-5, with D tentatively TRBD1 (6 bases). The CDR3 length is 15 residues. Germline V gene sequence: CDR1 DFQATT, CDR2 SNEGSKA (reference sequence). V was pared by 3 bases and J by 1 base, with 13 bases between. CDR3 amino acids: CSARWGAGSNQPQHF. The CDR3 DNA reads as TGCAGTGCTAGGTGGGGGGCGGGGAGCAATCAGCCCCAGCATTTT.

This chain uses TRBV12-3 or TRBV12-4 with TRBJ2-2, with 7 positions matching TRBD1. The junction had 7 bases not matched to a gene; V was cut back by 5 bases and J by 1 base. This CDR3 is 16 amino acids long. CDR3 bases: TGTGCCAGCAGTGTTGACAGGGTTTTGAACACCGGGGAGCTGTTTTTT. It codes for CASSVDRVLNTGELFF.

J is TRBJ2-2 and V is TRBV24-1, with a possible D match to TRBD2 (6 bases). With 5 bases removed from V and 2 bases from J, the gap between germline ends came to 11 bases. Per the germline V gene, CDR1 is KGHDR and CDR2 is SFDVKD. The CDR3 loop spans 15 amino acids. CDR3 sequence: CATSVPGSNTGELFF. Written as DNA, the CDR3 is TGTGCCACCAGTGTGCCCGGGAGTAACACCGGGGAGCTGTTTTTT.